These 23 T cell receptor beta chains came from one sample sequenced in a study of spatial heterogeneity in lung cancer. Indicated time point: blood at routine non-recurrence follow-up after resection. TCRdb processed the 5' RACE reads anew with MiXCR; each CDR3 protein has one entry. The data hold 18,000 or so distinct CDR3 sequences, with 7% to 10% observed a single time. This specimen was PBMCs, taken at follow-up. The receptor set was obtained from a male donor with early-stage non-small cell lung cancer.

In its sample, this clonotype is medium-sized. The gene calls are TRBV29-1 and TRBJ2-7, with D perhaps matching TRBD1 (5 bases). Germline V CDR1 and CDR2: SQVTM, ANQGSEA. Trimming left V 3 bases short and J 7 bases short, with 19 bases between. The CDR3 is made up of 14 amino acids. The CDR3, as DNA: TGCAGCGTTGATGGGCAGGGCCACGTGGGGGAGCAGTACTTC. Translation: CSVDGQGHVGEQYF.

This clonotype was observed many times. J is TRBJ1-1 and V is TRBV4-2; D uncertain. V lost 4 bases and J lost 5, with 20 bases in between. The CDR3 runs 16 residues. Germline V gene lookup returns CDR1 LGHNA and CDR2 YNFKEQ. CDR3 protein: CASSPVDGYLGTEAFF. Here the CDR3 DNA reads TGTGCCAGCAGCCCCGTAGACGGGTACTTGGGAACTGAAGCTTTCTTT.

Ten or more counts support this clonotype. The gene calls are TRBV24-1 and TRBJ2-7; no definite D call. This CDR3 is built from 16 residues. CDR1 KGHDR and CDR2 SFDVKD come from the germline V gene. V shed 4 bases and J shed 7 bases, with 22 bases lying between them. The CDR3 nucleotides are TGTGCCACCAGTGACGACCGACTGACCCCAACGAGGGAGCAGTACTTC. As protein: CATSDDRLTPTREQYF.

This clonotype showed up just a few times. The V call is TRBV20-1, the J call TRBJ1-2, with D tentatively TRBD1 (5 bases). The CDR3 loop spans 13 amino acids. In germline, CDR1 is DFQATT, CDR2 SNEGSKA (reference sequence). The germline V and J ends were trimmed by 6 bases and 2 bases, with 13 bases remaining between them. In DNA, the CDR3 is TGCAGTGCCAGACTACAGGAGAACTATGGCTACACCTTC. Encoded protein: CSARLQENYGYTF.

This clonotype was found many times. This sequence joins TRBV19 and TRBJ2-3, with D perhaps TRBD1 (6 bases). The CDR3 is 15 amino acids. Germline loops: CDR1 LNHDA, CDR2 SQIVND (reference sequence). V gave up 4 bases and J gave up 6 bases, with 17 bases separating them. This CDR3 is CASSNRAGAPDTQYF. As DNA, the CDR3 is TGTGCCAGTAGTAACAGGGCAGGGGCACCGGATACGCAGTATTTT.

This clonotype was picked up many times. This chain uses TRBV6-6 with TRBJ1-5; D gene ambiguous. The CDR3 totals 18 residues. CDR1 and CDR2 (germline): MNHNY, SVGAGI (reference sequence). V was shortened by 4 bases and J by 0 bases, with 19 bases between the two germline ends. CDR3 in amino acids: CASSLPPGGSYSNQPQHF. The CDR3 DNA reads as TGTGCCAGCAGTTTACCCCCCGGCGGCAGTTATAGCAATCAGCCCCAGCATTTT.

This clonotype was found many times. The gene calls are TRBV19 and TRBJ1-2; a weak D match, TRBD1 (5 bases). This CDR3 is built from 12 residues. Between the trimmed V and J ends, which lost 6 bases and 8 bases, there was a span of 13 bases. Germline loops: CDR1 LNHDA, CDR2 SQIVND (reference sequence). The CDR3: CASSSGRRGYTF. The CDR3 region has the DNA TGTGCCAGTAGCTCGGGACGCCGGGGCTACACCTTC.

This clonotype was recorded many times. This chain uses TRBV12-3 or TRBV12-4 with TRBJ2-1; weak D call: TRBD1 (6 bases). V dropped 1 base and J dropped 10 bases, with 14 bases sitting between them. This CDR3 contains 14 residues. The DNA for the CDR3 is TGTGCCAGCAGTTTAGGGGGAAGGGGGAGCGAGCAGTTCTTC. Translating gives CASSLGGRGSEQFF.

There are many counts of this clonotype. This sequence joins TRBV29-1 and TRBJ2-3; tentative D call: TRBD2 (6 bases). V was trimmed by 4 bases and J by 5 bases, leaving 16 bases between them. This CDR3 is built from 14 residues. Germline values: CDR1 SQVTM, CDR2 ANQGSEA. The CDR3 coding sequence is TGCAGCGTTGTGGGGGGAGTCTACGGAGATACGCAGTATTTT. This codes for CSVVGGVYGDTQYF.

This clonotype was picked up a small number of times. This rearrangement joins TRBV5-4 to TRBJ2-1; TRBD2 aligns across 9 bases. CDR1 is SGHNT and CDR2 is YYREEE in the germline V gene (reference sequence). The length of the CDR3 is 17 residues. The ends lost 4 bases at V and 4 bases at J; junction bases unmatched: 12. CDR3 region: CASSTEPAGGYYNEQFF. The CDR3 DNA sequence: TGTGCCAGCAGCACAGAACCAGCGGGAGGCTATTACAATGAGCAGTTCTTC.

This clonotype was counted many times. The CDR3 DNA sequence: TGTGCCAGCAGCTTGGTAGCGGGTGTGCATGAGCAGTTCTTC. Protein: CASSLVAGVHEQFF. The chain is built from TRBV7-2 and TRBJ2-1; 7 nucleotides line up with TRBD2. There are 14 residues in the CDR3. Trimming at V came to 3 bases and at J to 8 bases, leaving 7 bases not matched to a gene. Germline CDR1 reads SGHTA; CDR2 reads FQGNSA.

The sample holds many counts of this clonotype. The J gene is TRBJ2-4, the V gene TRBV18, with D uncertain. The V end was cut by 0 bases, the J end by 0 bases, with 12 bases between. The germline V gene has CDR1 KGHSH and CDR2 LQKENI. There are 17 residues in the CDR3. The CDR3 here is CASSPPGNQLAKNIQYF. The CDR3 coding sequence is TGTGCCAGCTCACCACCGGGCAACCAGTTAGCCAAAAACATTCAGTACTTC.

The chain couples TRBV28 to TRBJ2-1; D unclear. The CDR3 length is 12 residues. V lost 5 bases and J lost 3, with 5 bases in between. The germline CDR1 and CDR2 sequences are MDHEN and SYDVKM. Here the CDR3 reads CASSSLYNEQFF. CDR3 in DNA: TGTGCCAGCAGTAGCCTCTACAATGAGCAGTTCTTC.

This clonotype has at least ten counts. The chain combines TRBV7-8 with TRBJ2-2; 10 bases fit TRBD2. J lost 5 bases, V lost 5 bases, and 11 bases had no gene match. CDR3 length: 17 residues. CDR1 and CDR2 from the germline V gene are SGHVS and FQNEAQ. CDR3 sequence reads: CASSARLAGFMTGELFF. DNA for the CDR3: TGTGCCAGCAGCGCTCGACTAGCGGGCTTCATGACCGGGGAGCTGTTTTTT.

This clonotype is deemed medium-sized. The DNA of the CDR3 is TGCAGCGTTGAAAGGGAGGGGTCTGGGGCCAACGTCCTGACTTTC. Amino acid sequence: CSVEREGSGANVLTF. This chain links TRBV29-1 with TRBJ2-6, with 7 positions matching TRBD2. With 2 bases clipped from V and 1 base from J, the junction kept 2 bases outside the gene matches. The CDR3 runs to 15 residues. Looked up from germline, CDR1 is SQVTM and CDR2 is ANQGSEA. The whole variable domain, remainder taken from reference TRBV29-1 and TRBJ2-6, is SAVISQKPSRDICQRGTSLTIQCQVDSQVTMMFWYRQQPGQSLTLIATANQGSEATYESGFVIDKFPISRPNLTFSTLTVSNMSPEDSSIYLCSVEREGSGANVLTFGAGSRLTVL.

Here the CDR3 reads CSASNPLRPASSYEQYF. The DNA for the CDR3 is TGCAGTGCTTCCAACCCTCTGCGACCTGCCAGCTCCTACGAGCAGTACTTC. The chain combines TRBV20-1 with TRBJ2-7; D not resolved. Trimming removed 5 bases at V and 0 bases at J, with 23 bases between. Germline loops: CDR1 DFQATT, CDR2 SNEGSKA (reference sequence). The CDR3 totals 17 residues.

This clonotype showed up just a few times. This sequence joins TRBV11-2 and TRBJ2-1; TRBD2 agrees at 10 bases. Germline V CDR1 and CDR2: SGHAT, FQNNGV. The CDR3 contains 21 residues. J was trimmed by 8 bases and V by 2 bases; bases with no gene match: 24. The CDR3 loop is CASSLWAWSGGGTSGVYEQFF. As DNA, the CDR3 is TGTGCCAGCAGCTTATGGGCTTGGTCAGGGGGCGGAACTAGCGGGGTCTATGAGCAGTTCTTC.

With regard to this clonotype: This may come from a read error, since a much larger clone is one base off. The CDR3 DNA is TGTGTCAGCAGCCCAAAGAGGACAGGCCCCATCCTGGGTTTGGTTGGGGAAGAGACCCAGTACTTC. This gives the protein CVSSPKRTGPILGLVGEETQYF. This chain links TRBV7-8 with TRBJ2-5; 7 nucleotides line up with TRBD1. Per germline, CDR1 SGHVS and CDR2 FQNEAQ. The CDR3 totals 22 residues.

J is TRBJ2-3 and V is TRBV20-1, with TRBD2 matching over 9 bases. This CDR3 has 16 residues. The germline V gene has CDR1 DFQATT and CDR2 SNEGSKA (reference sequence). V trimming: 3 bases; J trimming: 5 bases; junction bases outside the gene matches: 12. The chain's CDR3 is CSASARLAGHIDTQYF. In DNA form, the CDR3 reads TGCAGTGCTAGTGCTAGGCTAGCGGGGCACATAGATACGCAGTATTTT.

The V gene is TRBV5-1, the J gene TRBJ2-7; 7 bases fit TRBD2. J was trimmed by 3 bases and V by 5 bases; bases with no gene match: 11. Germline-derived CDR1 and CDR2 are SGHRS and YFSETQ. This CDR3 has 15 residues. The CDR3 reads CASRLSGTSLYEQYF. CDR3 coding DNA: TGCGCCAGCAGACTAAGCGGGACTTCCCTCTACGAGCAGTACTTC.

The chain combines TRBV29-1 with TRBJ2-1, with D unclear. Germline loops: CDR1 SQVTM, CDR2 ANQGSEA. This CDR3 region has 14 residues. The V end was cut by 6 bases, the J end by 6 bases, with 18 bases between. Here the CDR3 reads CSVNTLMGINEQFF. The CDR3 DNA is TGCAGCGTAAATACCCTCATGGGAATCAATGAGCAGTTCTTC.

At least ten counts were recorded for this clonotype. The V gene is TRBV20-1, the J gene TRBJ2-1; weak D call: TRBD2 (5 bases). The CDR3 length is 15 residues. CDR1 is DFQATT and CDR2 is SNEGSKA in the germline V gene (reference sequence). V shed 0 bases and J shed 0 bases, with 9 bases lying between them. The CDR3 DNA reads TGCAGTGCTAGAGATTGGACTCTCTCCTACAATGAGCAGTTCTTC. Translated: CSARDWTLSYNEQFF.

This clonotype has a handful of counts. The chain is built from TRBV5-6 and TRBJ2-5, with D perhaps TRBD2 (6 bases). Germline V gene sequence: CDR1 SGHDT, CDR2 YYEEEE. V lost 4 bases to trimming and J lost 1 base, with 8 bases between them. This CDR3 is 13 amino acids long. The CDR3 nucleotides read TGTGCCAGCAGCGGGGACTTCCAAGAGACCCAGTACTTC. Its translation is CASSGDFQETQYF.